The clone carrying this TCR beta chain was detected many times. Time point: sample taken at primary tumor resection. Researchers sequenced whole RNA taken from tumor, nontumor lung or frozen PBMC without sorting. The data derive from a study of spatial heterogeneity in lung cancer. Trimming shortened V by 4 bases and J by 3 bases, and 18 bases separated the two germline ends. This CDR3 spans 16 amino acids. CDR1 and CDR2 (germline): SQVTM, ANQGSEA. TCRdb redid the calling of the 5' RACE reads with MiXCR, one entry per CDR3 protein. Among about 48,000 distinct CDR3 sequences listed, approximately 5% were seen once.

The source is a male donor with early-stage non-small cell lung cancer. The input for sequencing was PBMCs, taken at surgery. The rearrangement links TRBV29-1 to TRBJ1-4, with D uncertain. Written as DNA, the CDR3 is TGCAGCGTTGTTGGGGTATCCTCAGTATCTAATGAAAAACTGTTTTTT. Protein: CSVVGVSSVSNEKLFF.